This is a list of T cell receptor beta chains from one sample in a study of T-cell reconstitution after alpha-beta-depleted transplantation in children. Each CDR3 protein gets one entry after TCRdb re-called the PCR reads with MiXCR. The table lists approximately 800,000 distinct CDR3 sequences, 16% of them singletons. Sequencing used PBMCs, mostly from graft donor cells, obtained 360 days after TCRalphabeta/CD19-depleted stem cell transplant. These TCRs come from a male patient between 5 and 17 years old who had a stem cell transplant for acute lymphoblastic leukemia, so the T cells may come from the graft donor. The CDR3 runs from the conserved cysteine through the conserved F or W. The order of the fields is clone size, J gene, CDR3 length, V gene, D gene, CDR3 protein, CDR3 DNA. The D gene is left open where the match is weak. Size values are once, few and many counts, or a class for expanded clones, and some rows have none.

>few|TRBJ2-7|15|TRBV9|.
CASSLSEEASYEQYF
TGTGCCAGCAGCTTATCAGAGGAGGCCTCCTACGAGCAGTACTTC
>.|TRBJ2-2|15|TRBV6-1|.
CASSEWLKGTGELFF
TGTGCCAGCAGTGAGTGGCTGAAAGGTACCGGGGAGCTGTTTTTT
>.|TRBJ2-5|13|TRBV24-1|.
CATRGNFQETQYF
TGTGCCACCAGGGGCAATTTCCAAGAGACCCAGTACTTC
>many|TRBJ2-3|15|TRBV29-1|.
CSVEGSRKEADTQYF
TGCAGCGTTGAGGGCAGCAGGAAGGAGGCAGATACGCAGTATTTT
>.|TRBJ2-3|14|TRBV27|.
CASSFRYSTDTQYF
TGTGCCAGCAGTTTCCGCTATAGCACAGATACGCAGTATTTT
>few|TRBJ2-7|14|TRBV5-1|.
CASSPENFPHEQYF
TGCGCCAGCAGCCCGGAGAACTTCCCCCACGAGCAGTACTTC
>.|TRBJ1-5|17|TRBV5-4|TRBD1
CASSLAIIRDRVGTQHF
TGTGCCAGCAGCTTGGCTATCATCCGGGACAGGGTCGGGACACAGCATTTT
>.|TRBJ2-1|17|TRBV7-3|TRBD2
CASSPRSGLAVYNEQFF
TGTGCCAGCAGCCCACGTTCGGGACTAGCGGTCTACAATGAGCAGTTCTTC
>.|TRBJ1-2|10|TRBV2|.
CAIPSGGYTF
TGTGCCATCCCCTCTGGTGGCTACACCTTC
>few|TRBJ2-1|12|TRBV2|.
CASSDLGAEQFF
TGTGCCAGCAGTGATCTAGGGGCTGAGCAGTTCTTC
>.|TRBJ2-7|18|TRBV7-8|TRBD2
CASSNRDRGLAGRYEQYF
TGTGCCAGCAGCAACCGGGACAGGGGACTAGCGGGAAGATACGAGCAGTACTTC
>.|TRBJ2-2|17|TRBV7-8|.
CASSLAGRPPNAGELFF
TGTGCCAGCAGCTTAGCGGGTCGCCCACCCAACGCCGGGGAGCTGTTTTTT
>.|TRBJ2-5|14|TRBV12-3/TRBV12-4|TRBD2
CASSPTSDRETQYF
TGTGCCAGCAGTCCAACTAGCGATCGAGAGACCCAGTACTTC
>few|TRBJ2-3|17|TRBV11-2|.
CASSLDFSGVSTDTQYF
TGTGCCAGCAGCTTAGACTTCAGCGGCGTTAGCACAGATACGCAGTATTTT
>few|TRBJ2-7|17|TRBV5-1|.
CASSFRGPLSQAYEQYF
TGCGCCAGCAGCTTCCGGGGCCCCCTTTCCCAAGCCTACGAGCAGTACTTC
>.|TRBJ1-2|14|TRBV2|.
CASSAIRRGQGYTF
TGTGCCAGCAGTGCCATCAGAAGAGGGCAAGGCTACACCTTC
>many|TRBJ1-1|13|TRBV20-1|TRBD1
CSAHRGANTEAFF
TGCAGTGCCCACAGGGGAGCGAACACTGAAGCTTTCTTT
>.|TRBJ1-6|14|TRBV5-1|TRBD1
CASSPGGEGSPLHF
TGCGCCAGCAGCCCAGGGGGAGAGGGTTCACCCCTCCACTTT
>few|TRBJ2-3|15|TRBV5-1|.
CASSLQRTSTDTQYF
TGCGCCAGCAGCTTGCAGCGGACTAGCACAGATACGCAGTATTTT
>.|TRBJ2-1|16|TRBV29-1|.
CSVGKGLQSAYNEQFF
TGCAGCGTCGGCAAGGGACTGCAATCAGCTTACAATGAGCAGTTCTTC
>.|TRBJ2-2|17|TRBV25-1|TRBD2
CASTATSGGIGTGELFF
TGTGCCAGCACCGCGACTAGCGGGGGAATAGGGACCGGGGAGCTGTTTTTT